This T cell receptor beta chain was obtained from a study of Ad26.COV2.S vaccination and SARS-CoV-2 variants. The germline CDR1 and CDR2 sequences are SGHDT and YYEEEE. V lost 2 bases and J lost 5; bases outside the gene matches: 8. The CDR3 covers 15 residues. Using immunoSEQ multiplex PCR, the repertoire was profiled, and TCRdb retains in-frame clones only, with some absent. The sample lists about 350,000 clones; roughly nine tenths were seen once. V and J are TRBV5-6 and TRBJ2-5; 8 bases map to TRBD1. The sequence derives from a human donor who had recovered from COVID-19. The specimen comprised peripheral blood, sampled after recovery from COVID-19. This CDR3 reads CASSFGQGRVETQYF. Here the CDR3 DNA reads TGTGCCAGCAGCTTCGGACAGGGCAGGGTCGAGACCCAGTACTTC.